The 19 T cell receptor beta chains below all came from one sample that was sequenced in a study of PD-1 blockade in classical Hodgkin lymphoma. Described time point: cycle 4 day 1 (C4D1), after five to seven weeks of nivolumab. Patients all relapsed after autologous stem cell transplantation, and there was variation in brentuximab vedotin exposure. The data were produced by immunoSEQ multiplex PCR, yet TCRdb's version contains in-frame clones alone and is incomplete. The sample holds some 16,000 clones, around 82% seen once. The input for sequencing was peripheral blood mononuclear cells (PBMCs), taken before the fourth cycle of nivolumab. Receptors were obtained from a human donor with classical Hodgkin lymphoma.

The rearrangement joins TRBV4-3 to TRBJ1-4; possibly TRBD1 for D (5 bases). The CDR3 is made up of 15 amino acids. CDR1 LGHNA and CDR2 YSLEER come from the germline V gene. With 0 bases removed from V and 8 bases from J, the gap between germline ends came to 13 bases. The CDR3: CASSQDFRGTEKLFF. CDR3 nucleotides: TGCGCCAGCAGCCAAGATTTTCGGGGCACCGAAAAACTGTTTTTT.

The chain recombines TRBV2 with TRBJ1-1, with D perhaps TRBD1 (5 bases). The CDR3 extends over 13 amino acids. Germline V gene lookup returns CDR1 SNHLY and CDR2 FYNNEI. V lost 6 bases and J lost 6, with 14 bases in between. CDR3 sequence reads: CASSKGPGSEAFF. CDR3 bases: TGTGCCAGCAGCAAAGGGCCAGGGTCTGAAGCTTTCTTT.

The chain uses TRBV27 and TRBJ2-7, with 8 bases fitting TRBD2. The V gene end was trimmed by 3 bases and the J gene end by 0 bases; junction bases not matched to a gene: 13. Per the germline V gene, CDR1 is MNHEY and CDR2 is SMNVEV (reference sequence). The length of the CDR3 is 18 residues. The DNA of the CDR3 is TGTGCCAGCAGTTTTAGGGGCTTCGCGGGGGGCTACTCCTACGAGCAGTACTTC. It specifies CASSFRGFAGGYSYEQYF.

V gene TRBV7-9 combines with J gene TRBJ1-5; D gene uncertain. The V end lost 2 bases, the J end lost 5 bases, and 7 bases lay between the germline ends. The CDR3 has 13 residues. Per germline, CDR1 SEHNR and CDR2 FQNEAQ (reference sequence). The CDR3: CASSLYGDQPQHF. The DNA of the CDR3 is TGTGCCAGCAGCTTATACGGGGATCAGCCCCAGCATTTT.

The chain couples TRBV7-9 to TRBJ2-5; D is unresolved. This CDR3 comprises 13 residues. Germline CDR1 SEHNR, CDR2 FQNEAQ (reference sequence). V gave up 8 bases and J gave up 0 bases, with 10 bases separating them. For the CDR3, the DNA is TGTGCCAGCGGGAACAGACACCAAGAGACCCAGTACTTC. This translates into CASGNRHQETQYF.

The CDR3 is CASSLESGNYGYTF. The DNA for the CDR3 is TGTGCCAGCAGCTTAGAATCTGGGAACTATGGCTACACCTTC. The chain joins TRBV7-3 to TRBJ1-2; D uncertain. Germline CDR1 and CDR2: SGHTA and FQGTGA. The V end was cut by 2 bases, the J end by 2 bases, with 9 bases between. The CDR3 loop spans 14 amino acids.

The V gene is TRBV19, the J gene TRBJ2-3; the match to TRBD1 covers 7 bases. This CDR3 contains 14 residues. After removal of 3 bases from V and 4 bases from J, the junction contained 4 bases not matched to a gene. The germline CDR1 and CDR2 sequences are LNHDA and SQIVND (reference sequence). This CDR3 is CASSIRDSPDTQYF. The CDR3 DNA reads as TGTGCCAGTAGTATCCGGGACAGTCCAGATACGCAGTATTTT.

This clone was recorded once. This rearrangement joins TRBV7-9 to TRBJ2-3, with D possibly matching TRBD2 (5 bases). The V and J ends lost 4 bases and 8 bases respectively, with 10 bases between them. Germline lookup yields CDR1 SEHNR and CDR2 FQNEAQ (reference sequence). The CDR3 is made up of 12 amino acids. Here the CDR3 DNA reads TGTGCCAGCAGCTCGCAAGGAGGTACGCAGTATTTT. Its translation is CASSSQGGTQYF. The whole variable domain, filled in from reference TRBV7-9 and TRBJ2-3, reads DTGVSQNPRHKITKRGQNVTFRCDPISEHNRLYWYRQTLGQGPEFLTYFQNEAQLEKSRLLSDRFSAERPKGSFSTLEIQRTEQGDSAMYLCASSSQGGTQYFGPGTRLTVL.

The CDR3 sequence: CASSLQGSGEAFF. CDR3 sequence (DNA): TGTGCCAGCAGCTTACAGGGATCCGGCGAAGCTTTCTTT. The V call is TRBV7-9, the J call TRBJ1-1; TRBD1 is a possible D gene (5 bases). Germline CDR1 reads SEHNR; CDR2 reads FQNEAQ (reference sequence). V was pared by 2 bases and J by 8 bases, with 12 bases between. The CDR3 runs to 13 residues.

This chain links TRBV7-9 with TRBJ2-7, with TRBD1 as a possible D gene (5 bases). The CDR3 consists of 12 residues. CDR1 SEHNR and CDR2 FQNEAQ come from the germline V gene (reference sequence). The V end was cut by 4 bases, the J end by 12 bases, with 16 bases between. Written as DNA, the CDR3 is TGTGCCAGCAGCTCCGAACAGGCTTCGCGGTACTTC. This codes for CASSSEQASRYF. The full variable domain, rest sourced from reference TRBV7-9 and TRBJ2-7, is DTGVSQNPRHKITKRGQNVTFRCDPISEHNRLYWYRQTLGQGPEFLTYFQNEAQLEKSRLLSDRFSAERPKGSFSTLEIQRTEQGDSAMYLCASSSEQASRYFGPGTRLTVT.

The rearrangement uses TRBV27 and TRBJ1-2; D call uncertain. The CDR3 length is 16 residues. CDR1 MNHEY and CDR2 SMNVEV come from the germline V gene (reference sequence). V was cut by 8 bases and J by 0 bases, with 19 bases left in between. The CDR3 loop is CASGLVKGIANYGYTF. CDR3 coding DNA: TGTGCCAGCGGCCTAGTTAAGGGAATAGCTAACTATGGCTACACCTTC.

The chain has TRBV5-1 and TRBJ2-1; D call uncertain. The ends were cut back, 1 base at V and 10 bases at J, with 6 bases in the middle. CDR3 size: 11 residues. Looked up from germline, CDR1 is SGHRS and CDR2 is YFSETQ. DNA for the CDR3: TGCGCCAGCAGCTTGCGGAACGAGCAGTTCTTC. Translation: CASSLRNEQFF.

The V call is TRBV4-3, the J call TRBJ2-1, with TRBD2 identical over 8 bases. J lost 0 bases, V lost 0 bases, and 4 bases had no gene match. The CDR3 covers 17 residues. The V gene's germline CDR1 is LGHNA and CDR2 YSLEER. CDR3 sequence: CASSQDRGGSSYNEQFF. The CDR3 nucleotides read TGCGCCAGCAGCCAAGACCGCGGGGGGAGCTCCTACAATGAGCAGTTCTTC.

The chain is built from TRBV14 and TRBJ2-3; D is uncertain. V dropped 0 bases and J dropped 6 bases, with 31 bases sitting between them. Germline CDR1 is SGHDN and CDR2 is FVKESK. This CDR3 spans 21 amino acids. In DNA, the CDR3 is TGTGCCAGCAGCCAAGAATCCGTAAGGGAAGGTCGGGTACGAGTCTCGGATACGCAGTATTTT. It is translated as CASSQESVREGRVRVSDTQYF.

The genes are TRBV19 and TRBJ2-5; 7 bases map to TRBD2. Trimming took 7 bases from V and 5 from J; bases not matched to a gene: 7. The CDR3 length is 13 residues. From germline, CDR1 is LNHDA and CDR2 SQIVND (reference sequence). CDR3 bases: TGTGCCAGTAACGGGGGGTTTGGGGAGACCCAGTACTTC. Its protein is CASNGGFGETQYF.

CDR3 sequence: CASSLEAGGQPQHF. CDR3 nucleotides: TGTGCCAGCAGCTTAGAGGCAGGTGGACAGCCCCAGCATTTT. This sequence joins TRBV7-9 and TRBJ1-5, with D unresolved. Germline CDR1 is SEHNR and CDR2 is FQNEAQ (reference sequence). This CDR3 region has 14 residues. The V end was cut by 1 base, the J end by 7 bases, with 11 bases between.

About this clone itself: Germline is not matched at one junction end, which may reflect a read error. The rearrangement links TRBV7-7 to TRBJ2-5; D possibly matches TRBD1 or TRBD2 (5 bases each). In germline, CDR1 is SSHAT, CDR2 FNYEAQ (reference sequence). CDR3 length: 14 residues. The CDR3 sequence is CASSLTGLKETQYF. Here the CDR3 DNA reads TGTGCTAGCAGCCTAACAGGACTGAAAGAGACCCAGTACTTC.

V and J are TRBV7-9 and TRBJ2-5; 7 bases map to TRBD2. V lost 5 bases to trimming and J lost 9 bases; unmatched junction nucleotides: 9. The CDR3 has 13 amino acids. CDR1 is SEHNR, CDR2 FQNEAQ, per germline (reference sequence). CDR3 residues: CASSTLAEGPQYF. The CDR3 coding sequence is TGTGCCAGCAGCACCCTAGCGGAAGGGCCCCAGTACTTC.

In this sample, this clone turned up once. This chain joins TRBV25-1 and TRBJ2-7, with 10 bases that match TRBD2. Germline V lookup: CDR1 MGHDK, CDR2 SYGVNS. This CDR3 is 17 amino acids long. With 5 bases clipped from V and 3 bases from J, the junction kept 13 bases outside the gene matches. CDR3 loop: CASSNIYLGTSDYEQYF. Here the CDR3 DNA reads TGTGCCAGCAGTAACATCTACCTTGGGACTAGCGACTACGAGCAGTACTTC.